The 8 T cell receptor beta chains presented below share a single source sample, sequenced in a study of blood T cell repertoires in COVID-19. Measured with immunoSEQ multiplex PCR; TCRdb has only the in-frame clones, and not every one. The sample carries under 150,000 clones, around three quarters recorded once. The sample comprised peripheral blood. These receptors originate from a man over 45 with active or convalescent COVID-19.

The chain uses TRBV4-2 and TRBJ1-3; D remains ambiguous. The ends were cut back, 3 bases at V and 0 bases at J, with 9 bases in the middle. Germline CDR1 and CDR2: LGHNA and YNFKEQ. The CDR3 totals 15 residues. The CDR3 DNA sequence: TGTGCCAGCAGCCAGTCCCTATACTCTGGAAACACCATATATTTT. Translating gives CASSQSLYSGNTIYF.

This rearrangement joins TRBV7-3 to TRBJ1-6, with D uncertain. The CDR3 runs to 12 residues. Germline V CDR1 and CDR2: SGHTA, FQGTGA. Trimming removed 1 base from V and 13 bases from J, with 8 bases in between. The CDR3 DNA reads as TGTGCCAGCAGCTTAAACGGCGGGCCCCTCCACTTT. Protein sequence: CASSLNGGPLHF.

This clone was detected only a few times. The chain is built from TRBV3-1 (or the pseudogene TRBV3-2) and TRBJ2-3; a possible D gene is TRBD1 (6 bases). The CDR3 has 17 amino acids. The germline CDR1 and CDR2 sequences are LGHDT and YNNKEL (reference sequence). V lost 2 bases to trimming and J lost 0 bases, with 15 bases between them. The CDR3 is CASSQPQDRLSTDTQYF. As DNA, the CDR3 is TGTGCCAGCAGCCAACCCCAAGACAGGTTAAGCACAGATACGCAGTATTTT.

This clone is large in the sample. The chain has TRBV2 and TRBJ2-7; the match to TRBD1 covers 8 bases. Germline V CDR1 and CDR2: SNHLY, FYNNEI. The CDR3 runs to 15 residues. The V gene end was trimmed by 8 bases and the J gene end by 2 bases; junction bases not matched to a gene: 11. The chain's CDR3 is CASDGAGGVAYEQYF. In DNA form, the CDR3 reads TGTGCCAGCGACGGTGCAGGGGGCGTTGCCTACGAGCAGTACTTC.

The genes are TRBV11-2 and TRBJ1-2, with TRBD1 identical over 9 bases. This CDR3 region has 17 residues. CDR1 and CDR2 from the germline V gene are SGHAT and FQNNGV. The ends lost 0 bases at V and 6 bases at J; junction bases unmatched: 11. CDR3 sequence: CASSLEGGQGRFDGYTF. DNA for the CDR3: TGTGCCAGCAGCTTAGAAGGGGGACAGGGACGCTTTGATGGCTACACCTTC.

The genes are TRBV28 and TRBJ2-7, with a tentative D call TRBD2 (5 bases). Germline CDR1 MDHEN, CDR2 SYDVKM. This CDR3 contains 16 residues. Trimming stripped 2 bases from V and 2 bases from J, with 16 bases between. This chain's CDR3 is CASSLESKGSPYEQYF. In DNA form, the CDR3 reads TGTGCCAGCAGTTTAGAGTCAAAAGGGAGCCCCTACGAGCAGTACTTC.

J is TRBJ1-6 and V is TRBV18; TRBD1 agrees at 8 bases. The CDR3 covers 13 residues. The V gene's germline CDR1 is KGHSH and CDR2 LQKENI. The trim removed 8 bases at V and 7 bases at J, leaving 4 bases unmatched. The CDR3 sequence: CASTGGRNSPLHF. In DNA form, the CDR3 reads TGTGCCAGCACAGGGGGAAGAAATTCACCCCTCCACTTT. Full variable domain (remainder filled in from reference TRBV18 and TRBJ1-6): NAGVMQNPRHLVRRRGQEARLRCSPMKGHSHVYWYRQLPEEGLKFMVYLQKENIIDESGMPKERFSAEFPKEGPSILRIQQVVRGDSAAYFCASTGGRNSPLHFGNGTRLTVT.

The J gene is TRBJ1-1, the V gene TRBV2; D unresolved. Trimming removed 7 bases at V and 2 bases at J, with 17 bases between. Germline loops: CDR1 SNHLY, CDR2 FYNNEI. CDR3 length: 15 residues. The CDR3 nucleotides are TGTGCCAGCAATCCGGGAACCCTCTCAAACACTGAAGCTTTCTTT. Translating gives CASNPGTLSNTEAFF.